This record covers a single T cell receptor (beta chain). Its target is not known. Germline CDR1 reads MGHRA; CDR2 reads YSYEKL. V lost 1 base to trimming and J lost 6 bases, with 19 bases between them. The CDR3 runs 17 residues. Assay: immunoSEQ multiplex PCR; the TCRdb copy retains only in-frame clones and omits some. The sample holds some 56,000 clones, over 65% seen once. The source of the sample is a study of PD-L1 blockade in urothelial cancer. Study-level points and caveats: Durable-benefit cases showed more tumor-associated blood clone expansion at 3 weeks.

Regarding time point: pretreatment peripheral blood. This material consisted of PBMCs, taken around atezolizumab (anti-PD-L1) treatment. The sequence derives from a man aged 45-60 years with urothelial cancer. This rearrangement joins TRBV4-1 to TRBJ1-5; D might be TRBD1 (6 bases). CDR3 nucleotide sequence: TGCGCCAGCAGCCAAGTCACGGGCCAGGGGTATCGTCAGCCCCAGCATTTT. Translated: CASSQVTGQGYRQPQHF.